The clone carrying this T cell receptor (beta chain) was seen at least ten times. Its antigen remains unknown. cDNA was made from around 0.45 ug RNA using alpha and beta constant primers. Separate chain-specific third strand synthesis with multiplexing indices produced the alpha and beta libraries. TCRdb ran MiXCR on the 5' RACE reads and lists one entry per CDR3 protein. The data show 15,000 to 18,000 distinct CDR3 sequences, with 7% seen just once and approximately 8% held by the top ten. All unsorted peripheral T cells were captured because whole blood was used without fractionation. The data were obtained in a study of HIV-infected patients and healthy controls. Study observations and caveats: Healthy control repertoires had roughly threefold more distinct CDR3s than untreated HIV+ repertoires, and higher Shannon diversity. HIV-infected patients shared fewer CDR3 sequences between individuals than healthy controls. HLA types of the donors remained undetermined.

The TCR sequence derives from an adult in good health. Sequencing was carried out using blood.

DNA for the CDR3: TGTGCCAGCAGCAGAACCGGGACACTCTACGAGCAGTACTTC. The encoded protein is CASSRTGTLYEQYF. The gene calls are TRBV7-9 and TRBJ2-7; maybe TRBD1 (6 bases). Between the trimmed V and J ends, which lost 5 bases and 3 bases, there was a span of 14 bases. The CDR3 runs to 14 residues. Per germline, CDR1 SEHNR and CDR2 FQNEAQ (reference sequence). Variable domain in full (rest from reference TRBV7-9 and TRBJ2-7): DTGVSQNPRHKITKRGQNVTFRCDPISEHNRLYWYRQTLGQGPEFLTYFQNEAQLEKSRLLSDRFSAERPKGSFSTLEIQRTEQGDSAMYLCASSRTGTLYEQYFGPGTRLTVT.